Listed here are 20 T cell receptor beta chains from one sample, sequenced in a study of immune evolution from preneoplasia to lung adenocarcinoma. Sequencing was performed with immunoSEQ multiplex PCR; in TCRdb, only in-frame clones are kept and a portion is missing. The sample has over 9,000 clones; about 85% are singletons. The sample was FFPE minimally invasive lung adenocarcinoma tissue. These receptors were obtained from a donor aged 70 or over with lung adenocarcinoma.

This rearrangement joins TRBV6-5 to TRBJ2-2; 10 nucleotides line up with TRBD1. This CDR3 is 15 amino acids long. The junction had 5 bases not matched to a gene; V was cut back by 6 bases and J by 4 bases. Germline values: CDR1 MNHEY, CDR2 SVGAGI. The CDR3 DNA reads TGTGCCAGCAGCCGACAGGGGGCGAGCACCGGGGAGCTGTTTTTT. It yields the protein CASSRQGASTGELFF.

This clone was seen a few times. CDR3 in amino acids: CASSLGKGRKLFF. Written as DNA, the CDR3 is TGCGCCAGCAGCTTGGGGAAGGGTAGAAAACTGTTTTTT. V is TRBV5-1 and J is TRBJ1-4; D uncertain. The CDR3 length is 13 residues. Trimming stripped 0 bases from V and 10 bases from J, with 10 bases between. Germline CDR1 and CDR2: SGHRS and YFSETQ.

The V and J genes are TRBV29-1 and TRBJ1-2, with D possibly matching TRBD1 (5 bases). Germline-derived CDR1 and CDR2 are SQVTM and ANQGSEA. The CDR3 spans 16 residues. Trimming left V 1 base short and J 4 bases short, with 19 bases between. CDR3 nucleotides: TGCAGCGTTGAAGGAAAATTCAGGGAGGGTAGCTATGGCTACACCTTC. Protein sequence: CSVEGKFREGSYGYTF.

This chain uses TRBV9 with TRBJ2-1, with D perhaps TRBD2 (5 bases). The CDR3 is 16 amino acids. Germline CDR1 is SGDLS and CDR2 is YYNGEE. Deletions cut 2 bases from V and 0 bases from J, with 12 bases between. CDR3 nucleotide sequence: TGTGCCAGCAGCGTTTTCTCGGGAAGCTCCTACAATGAGCAGTTCTTC. It translates to CASSVFSGSSYNEQFF.

The V gene is TRBV9, the J gene TRBJ2-7, with 8 positions matching TRBD2. The V gene end was trimmed by 4 bases and the J gene end by 4 bases; junction bases not matched to a gene: 10. The CDR3 extends over 15 amino acids. From germline, CDR1 is SGDLS and CDR2 YYNGEE. The CDR3 spells CASSFQAGARYEQYF. CDR3 in DNA: TGTGCCAGCAGCTTTCAAGCGGGAGCCAGATACGAGCAGTACTTC.

The gene calls are TRBV4-2 and TRBJ1-4; TRBD1 matches 8 bases. Per the germline V gene, CDR1 is LGHNA and CDR2 is YNFKEQ. The CDR3 has 15 residues. After removal of 3 bases from V and 7 bases from J, the junction contained 7 bases not matched to a gene. CDR3 sequence reads: CASSQLTGEGEKLFF. CDR3 nucleotide sequence: TGTGCCAGCAGCCAGCTGACAGGGGAGGGTGAAAAACTGTTTTTT.

The V gene is TRBV27, the J gene TRBJ1-3; D uncertain. The CDR3 has 14 amino acids. Germline CDR1 and CDR2: MNHEY and SMNVEV (reference sequence). The V end was cut by 5 bases, the J end by 4 bases, with 12 bases between. The CDR3 is CASSNPRVGNTIYF. CDR3 bases: TGTGCCAGCAGTAATCCCAGAGTGGGAAACACCATATATTTT.

The chain uses TRBV6-1 and TRBJ2-1, with TRBD2 identical over 8 bases. V shed 8 bases, J shed 6 bases, and the junction held 12 bases outside the gene matches. Germline lookup yields CDR1 MNHNS and CDR2 SASEGT. This CDR3 comprises 15 residues. The CDR3 sequence: CASLLGRAKINEQFF. The CDR3 nucleotides are TGTGCCAGCCTACTCGGGAGGGCTAAGATCAATGAGCAGTTCTTC.

This chain connects TRBV6-1 to TRBJ1-5; TRBD1 aligns across 9 bases. There are 15 residues in the CDR3. J was trimmed by 2 bases and V by 6 bases; bases with no gene match: 5. Per germline, CDR1 MNHNS and CDR2 SASEGT. The CDR3 DNA reads as TGTGCCAGCAGCAGGACAGGGGAACGCAATCAGCCCCAGCATTTT. Protein product: CASSRTGERNQPQHF.

This chain links TRBV11-2 with TRBJ2-7; no firm D call. Deletions cut 0 bases from V and 7 bases from J, with 19 bases between. Looked up from germline, CDR1 is SGHAT and CDR2 is FQNNGV. This CDR3 has 16 residues. CDR3 loop: CASSLEWGRALQEQYF. The DNA of the CDR3 is TGTGCCAGCAGCTTAGAGTGGGGAAGAGCACTACAAGAGCAGTACTTC.

There are a few counts of this clone. The chain links TRBV29-1 to TRBJ1-4; D remains unclear. The CDR3 extends over 10 amino acids. Germline V gene sequence: CDR1 SQVTM, CDR2 ANQGSEA. V gave up 2 bases and J gave up 7 bases, with 2 bases separating them. CDR3 in DNA: TGCAGCGTTGAAAGTGAAAAACTGTTTTTT. Protein product: CSVESEKLFF.

This clone has just a few counts. The CDR3 DNA is TGTGCCAGCAGTTCGGGGGGGACAGGGAACACTGAAGCTTTCTTT. Translation: CASSSGGTGNTEAFF. This chain uses TRBV28 with TRBJ1-1; TRBD1 matches 8 bases. This CDR3 has 15 amino acids. V lost 4 bases and J lost 1; bases outside the gene matches: 5. Per germline, CDR1 MDHEN and CDR2 SYDVKM. The complete variable domain, with remaining parts taken from reference TRBV28 and TRBJ1-1, reads DVKVTQSSRYLVKRTGEKVFLECVQDMDHENMFWYRQDPGLGLRLIYFSYDVKMKEKGDIPEGYSVSREKKERFSLILESASTNQTSMYLCASSSGGTGNTEAFFGQGTRLTVV.

The CDR3 coding sequence is TGTGCCAGCAGTTACCCCGGGTCTTTGAAGCAGTACTTC. Translating gives CASSYPGSLKQYF. The V call is TRBV6-5, the J call TRBJ2-7; D unresolved. V lost 2 bases and J lost 8, with 13 bases in between. This CDR3 region has 13 residues. CDR1 is MNHEY and CDR2 is SVGAGI in the germline V gene.

The chain is built from TRBV5-1 and TRBJ2-1, with D possibly being TRBD1 (5 bases). This CDR3 has 15 residues. In germline, CDR1 is SGHRS, CDR2 YFSETQ. Trimming cost V 3 bases and J 0 bases, with 10 bases left between them. The CDR3 region has the DNA TGCGCCAGCAGCTGGGGCGGCAGCTCCTACAATGAGCAGTTCTTC. Its translation: CASSWGGSSYNEQFF.

The rearrangement joins TRBV5-1 to TRBJ2-7; the D gene could be TRBD1 or TRBD2 (5 bases each). Per the germline V gene, CDR1 is SGHRS and CDR2 is YFSETQ. This CDR3 region has 15 residues. Trimming pared 3 bases from V and 6 bases from J, leaving 19 bases between. CDR3: CASSSGTSGGSEQYF. CDR3 in DNA: TGCGCCAGCAGCTCAGGGACGAGTGGGGGTTCCGAGCAGTACTTC.

This sequence joins TRBV28 and TRBJ1-5, with D perhaps matching TRBD1 (6 bases). Trimming pared 6 bases from V and 0 bases from J, leaving 15 bases between. Germline lookup yields CDR1 MDHEN and CDR2 SYDVKM. This CDR3 has 16 residues. The CDR3 is CASSNRGPHSNQPQHF. For the CDR3, the DNA is TGTGCCAGCAGCAACCGGGGGCCGCATAGCAATCAGCCCCAGCATTTT.

The chain links TRBV6-5 to TRBJ2-2; D gene unclear. The length of the CDR3 is 14 residues. Between the trimmed V and J ends, which lost 5 bases and 2 bases, there was a span of 9 bases. Germline V gene data show CDR1 as MNHEY and CDR2 as SVGAGI. The CDR3 loop is CASSRNSNTGELFF. CDR3 nucleotides: TGTGCCAGCAGTCGTAACAGCAACACCGGGGAGCTGTTTTTT.

This clone was counted only a few times. The rearrangement links TRBV27 to TRBJ2-2; TRBD1 is a possible D gene (6 bases). V was cut by 5 bases and J by 7 bases, with 20 bases left in between. CDR3 length: 16 residues. Germline CDR1 reads MNHEY; CDR2 reads SMNVEV (reference sequence). CDR3 amino acids: CASSTGPLELIGELFF. CDR3 nucleotide sequence: TGTGCCAGCAGTACAGGGCCTTTGGAGCTAATCGGGGAGCTGTTTTTT.

V usage is TRBV28 and J usage is TRBJ2-5; maybe TRBD1 (5 bases). Trimming cost V 3 bases and J 6 bases, with 8 bases left between them. Per germline, CDR1 MDHEN and CDR2 SYDVKM. The CDR3 length is 12 residues. The CDR3 nucleotides are TGTGCCAGCAGTTTTTCAGGGAAGACCCAGTACTTC. Translating gives CASSFSGKTQYF.

The gene calls are TRBV28 and TRBJ2-2; D call uncertain. The CDR3 covers 12 residues. V was cut by 2 bases and J by 5 bases, with 3 bases left in between. Germline CDR1 and CDR2: MDHEN and SYDVKM. CDR3 coding DNA: TGTGCCAGCAGTTTAGAGACCGGGGAGCTGTTTTTT. This codes for CASSLETGELFF.